The 5 T cell receptor beta chains below come from one sample, sequenced in a study of OX40 agonist ivuxolimab in advanced cancers. Assay used: immunoSEQ multiplex PCR; TCRdb lists only in-frame clones, some missing. The table lists about 70,000 clones, about 90% of them singletons. Material: CD4+ or CD8+ T cells sorted from blood, obtained in a trial of the OX40 agonist ivuxolimab. These TCRs come from an adult with an advanced solid tumor such as melanoma, head and neck, liver or kidney cancer.

This clone was seen a few times. The rearrangement uses TRBV10-3 and TRBJ1-5; no clear D gene. Germline CDR1 ENHRY, CDR2 SYGVKD. The CDR3 runs 15 residues. Trimming removed 8 bases from V and 0 bases from J, with 14 bases in between. CDR3 in amino acids: CAIGSGTYSNQPQHF. The CDR3 region has the DNA TGTGCCATCGGGTCAGGAACTTATAGCAATCAGCCCCAGCATTTT.

This clone was counted only a few times. V and J are TRBV2 and TRBJ1-5; 7 positions match TRBD1. The CDR3 is 14 residues long. CDR1 is SNHLY and CDR2 is FYNNEI in the germline V gene. V was clipped by 0 bases and J by 6 bases; unmatched bases: 2. CDR3 DNA sequence: TGTGCCAGCAGTGAAGCGGACAGGATTCAGCCCCAGCATTTT. Its protein is CASSEADRIQPQHF.

The rearrangement joins TRBV10-1 to TRBJ2-2; TRBD1 matches 9 bases. V dropped 2 bases and J dropped 7; count of bases not matched to a gene: 8. CDR1 and CDR2 (germline): WNHNN, SYGVQD (reference sequence). CDR3 size: 16 residues. For the CDR3, the DNA is TGCGCCAGCAGTGAGAACCCGGGACAGGGCGGCGGGGAGCTGTTTTTT. This gives the protein CASSENPGQGGGELFF.

The J gene is TRBJ2-2, the V gene TRBV5-1, with 7 bases fitting TRBD2. With V trimmed by 4 bases and J by 6 bases, 9 bases remained unmatched. Germline CDR1 is SGHRS and CDR2 is YFSETQ. The CDR3 consists of 15 residues. This chain's CDR3 is CASSGLGLDAGELFF. The CDR3 nucleotides read TGCGCCAGCAGCGGACTCGGACTAGACGCCGGGGAGCTGTTTTTT.

This clone was seen a single time. The genes are TRBV6-9 and TRBJ2-1; 7 bases match TRBD1. V was clipped by 5 bases and J by 4 bases; unmatched bases: 8. Germline V gene sequence: CDR1 MNHGY, CDR2 SVAAGI. The CDR3 totals 15 residues. CDR3 region: CASSQTAGGYNEQFF. CDR3 DNA sequence: TGTGCCAGCAGTCAAACCGCAGGGGGTTACAATGAGCAGTTCTTC.